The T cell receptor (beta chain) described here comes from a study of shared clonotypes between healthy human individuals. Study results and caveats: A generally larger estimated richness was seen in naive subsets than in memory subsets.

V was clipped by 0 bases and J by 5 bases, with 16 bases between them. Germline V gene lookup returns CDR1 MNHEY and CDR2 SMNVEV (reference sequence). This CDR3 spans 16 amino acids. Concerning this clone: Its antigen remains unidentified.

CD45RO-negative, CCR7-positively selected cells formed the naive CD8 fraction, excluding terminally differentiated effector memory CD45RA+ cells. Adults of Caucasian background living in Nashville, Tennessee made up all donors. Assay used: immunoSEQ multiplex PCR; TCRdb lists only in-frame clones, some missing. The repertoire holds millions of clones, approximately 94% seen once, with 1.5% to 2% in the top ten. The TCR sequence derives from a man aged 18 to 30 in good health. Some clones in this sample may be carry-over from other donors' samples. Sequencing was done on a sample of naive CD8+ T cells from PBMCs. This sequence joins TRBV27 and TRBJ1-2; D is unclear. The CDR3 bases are TGTGCCAGCAGTTTATCACTCCGGGCCCTAGGGTATGGCTACACCTTC. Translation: CASSLSLRALGYGYTF.